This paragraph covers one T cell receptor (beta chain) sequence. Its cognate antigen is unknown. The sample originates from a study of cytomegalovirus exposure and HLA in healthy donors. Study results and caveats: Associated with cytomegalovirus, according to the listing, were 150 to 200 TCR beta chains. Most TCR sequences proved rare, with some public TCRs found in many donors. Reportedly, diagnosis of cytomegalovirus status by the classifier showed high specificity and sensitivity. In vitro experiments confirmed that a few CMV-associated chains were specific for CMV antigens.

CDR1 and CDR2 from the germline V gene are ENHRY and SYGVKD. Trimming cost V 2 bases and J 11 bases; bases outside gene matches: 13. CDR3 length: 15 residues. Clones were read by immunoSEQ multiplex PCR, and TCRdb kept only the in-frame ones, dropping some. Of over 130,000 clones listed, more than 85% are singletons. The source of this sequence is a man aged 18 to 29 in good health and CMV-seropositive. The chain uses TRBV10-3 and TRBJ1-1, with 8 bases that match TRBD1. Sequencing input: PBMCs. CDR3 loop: CAISEPGQGPGVAFF. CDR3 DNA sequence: TGTGCCATCAGTGAGCCCGGACAGGGCCCGGGGGTGGCTTTCTTT.